Shown below are 10 T cell receptor beta chains from a single sample sequenced in a study of pediatric ulcerative colitis. Sequencing was performed with immunoSEQ multiplex PCR; in TCRdb, only in-frame clones are kept and a portion is missing. The sample records approximately 60,000 clones, approximately 87% being singletons. Material: blood. All receptors derive from a boy younger than 18 with severe ulcerative colitis.

The rearrangement joins TRBV4-2 to TRBJ1-3, with a possible D match to TRBD1 (6 bases). The V end lost 5 bases, the J end lost 3 bases, and 14 bases lay between the germline ends. The CDR3 is 15 residues long. CDR1 LGHNA and CDR2 YNFKEQ come from the germline V gene. CDR3 DNA sequence: TGTGCCAGCAGCTTCAGGGGAGGTGTTGGAAACACCATATATTTT. It codes for CASSFRGGVGNTIYF.

This chain connects TRBV6-6 to TRBJ2-3; D unresolved. This CDR3 has 15 amino acids. V was shortened by 5 bases and J by 6 bases, with 18 bases between the two germline ends. Germline assignment: CDR1 MNHNY and CDR2 SVGAGI (reference sequence). This CDR3 is CASSPASAGRDTQYF. CDR3 in DNA: TGTGCCAGCAGTCCCGCAAGCGCAGGCAGGGATACGCAGTATTTT.

CDR3 bases: TGCGCCAGCAGCCAAGAGCCCTTGGTGGGGGGCGGGATTTACAATGAGCAGTTCTTC. The encoded protein is CASSQEPLVGGGIYNEQFF. The chain couples TRBV4-3 to TRBJ2-1, with D perhaps TRBD1 or TRBD2 (6 bases each). CDR1 and CDR2 from the germline V gene are LGHNA and YSLEER. V shed 0 bases and J shed 4 bases, with 22 bases lying between them. This CDR3 contains 19 residues.

This chain links TRBV4-3 with TRBJ1-3; TRBD1 might be the D (6 bases). CDR3 size: 16 residues. V was pared by 0 bases and J by 3 bases, with 12 bases between. The germline gives CDR1 LGHNA, CDR2 YSLEER. The CDR3 sequence is CASSQDWGASGNTIYF. DNA for the CDR3: TGCGCCAGCAGCCAAGATTGGGGGGCGAGTGGAAACACCATATATTTT.

The chain recombines TRBV4-2 with TRBJ2-3; D not certain. Trimming pared 3 bases from V and 4 bases from J, leaving 8 bases between. This CDR3 spans 13 amino acids. Germline V gene sequence: CDR1 LGHNA, CDR2 YNFKEQ. In DNA form, the CDR3 reads TGTGCCAGCAGCCATCTTTTGGCAGATACGCAGTATTTT. Its translation: CASSHLLADTQYF.

This clone appeared a single time. This chain uses TRBV5-8 with TRBJ1-5, with D perhaps matching TRBD1 (5 bases). The CDR3 totals 16 residues. Germline CDR1 and CDR2: SGHTS and YDEGEE. Deletions cut 4 bases from V and 0 bases from J, with 14 bases between. The CDR3 region has the DNA TGTGCCAGCAGCCCCGGGACTCCTAATAGCAATCAGCCCCAGCATTTT. It is translated as CASSPGTPNSNQPQHF.

V gene TRBV19 combines with J gene TRBJ1-2; no definite D call. The germline V and J ends were trimmed by 3 bases and 0 bases, with 5 bases remaining between them. The CDR3 has 13 residues. In germline, CDR1 is LNHDA, CDR2 SQIVND (reference sequence). CDR3 DNA: TGTGCCAGTAGTATTGGCGCTAACTATGGCTACACCTTC. It translates to CASSIGANYGYTF.

The CDR3 nucleotides read TGTGCCAGTAGCCAGAGCTCCTACAATGAGCAGTTCTTC. It yields the protein CASSQSSYNEQFF. V is TRBV19 and J is TRBJ2-1; no firm D call. The CDR3 loop spans 13 amino acids. Germline CDR1 LNHDA, CDR2 SQIVND (reference sequence). Trimming removed 6 bases at V and 0 bases at J, with 6 bases between. Full variable domain (rest looked up from reference TRBV19 and TRBJ2-1): DGGITQSPKYLFRKEGQNVTLSCEQNLNHDAMYWYRQDPGQGLRLIYYSQIVNDFQKGDIAEGYSVSREKKESFPLTVTSAQKNPTAFYLCASSQSSYNEQFFGPGTRLTVL.

The chain is built from TRBV10-1 and TRBJ2-1, with D perhaps TRBD1 (5 bases). Germline V gene lookup returns CDR1 WNHNN and CDR2 SYGVQD (reference sequence). Trimming left V 0 bases short and J 7 bases short, with 7 bases between. This CDR3 comprises 13 residues. CDR3 in amino acids: CASSESRTNEQFF. Written as DNA, the CDR3 is TGCGCCAGCAGTGAGTCCCGGACAAATGAGCAGTTCTTC.

Regarding this clone: Sequence at one end of the junction differs from germline and may be a read error. The chain employs TRBV18 and TRBJ1-2; tentatively, D is TRBD1 (6 bases). The germline CDR1 and CDR2 sequences are KGHSH and LQKENI. This CDR3 comprises 16 residues. The CDR3 spells CASSPPVGGQGYGNTF. The CDR3 region has the DNA TGTGCCAGCTCACCACCGGTGGGGGGGCAAGGATATGGCAACACCTTC.